This TCR beta chain was captured in a study of blood T cell repertoires in COVID-19. Study information: Samples of COVID-19 (acute and convalescent) were obtained from the United States, Italy and Spain. In each case, the material was cDNA or gDNA derived from T cells, B-cell-depleted T cells, or PBMCs.

Germline V gene lookup returns CDR1 MNHEY and CDR2 SVGAGI. The V and J ends lost 6 bases and 9 bases respectively, with 12 bases between them. The CDR3 is made up of 12 amino acids. As handled by the study authors: By means of reference gene primer amplification, nucleated cell counts were estimated. Assay: immunoSEQ multiplex PCR; the TCRdb copy retains only in-frame clones and omits some. Clone size and V and J calls were adopted from that table, with D and trimming inferred from the DNA. Of approximately 90,000 clones in the sample, roughly 87% were seen once. This TCR derives from a woman aged 80 or over with acute or convalescent COVID-19. This chain connects TRBV6-5 to TRBJ2-1; tentatively, D is TRBD2 (6 bases). Sample: peripheral blood. The DNA of the CDR3 is TGTGCCAGCAGCTCTAGCGAAGTTGAGCAGTTCTTC. Amino acids: CASSSSEVEQFF.